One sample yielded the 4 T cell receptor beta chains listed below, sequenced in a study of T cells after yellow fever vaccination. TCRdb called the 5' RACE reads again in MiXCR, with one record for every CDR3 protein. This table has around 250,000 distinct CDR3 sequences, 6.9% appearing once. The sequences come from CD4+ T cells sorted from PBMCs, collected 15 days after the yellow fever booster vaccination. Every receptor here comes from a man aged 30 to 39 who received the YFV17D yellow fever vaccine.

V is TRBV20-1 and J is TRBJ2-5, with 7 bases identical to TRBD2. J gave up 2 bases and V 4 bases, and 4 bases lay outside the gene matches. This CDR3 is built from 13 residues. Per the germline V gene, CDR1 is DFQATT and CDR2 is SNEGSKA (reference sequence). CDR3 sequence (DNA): TGCAGTGCTAACCTCGGGAGGCAAGAGACCCAGTACTTC. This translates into CSANLGRQETQYF.

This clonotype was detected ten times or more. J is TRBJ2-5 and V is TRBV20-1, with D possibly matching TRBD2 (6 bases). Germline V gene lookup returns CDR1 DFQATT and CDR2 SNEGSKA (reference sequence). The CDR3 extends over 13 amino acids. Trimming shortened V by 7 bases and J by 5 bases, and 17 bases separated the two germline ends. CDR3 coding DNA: TGCAGTGGAGAGACTAGTAAGGCGGAGACCCAGTACTTC. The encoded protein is CSGETSKAETQYF.

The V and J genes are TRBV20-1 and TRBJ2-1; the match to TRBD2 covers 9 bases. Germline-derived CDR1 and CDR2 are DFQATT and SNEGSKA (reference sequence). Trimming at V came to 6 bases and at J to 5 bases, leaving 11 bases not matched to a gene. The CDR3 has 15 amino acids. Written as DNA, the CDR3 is TGCAGTGCGGACCCGGGACTAGCTATTCACAATGAGCAGTTCTTC. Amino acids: CSADPGLAIHNEQFF.

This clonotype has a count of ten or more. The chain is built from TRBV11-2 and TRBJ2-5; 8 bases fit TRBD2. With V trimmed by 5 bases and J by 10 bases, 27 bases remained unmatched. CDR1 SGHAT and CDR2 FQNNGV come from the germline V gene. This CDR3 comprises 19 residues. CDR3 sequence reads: CASSVRRPWGDSGNEYQYF. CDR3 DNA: TGTGCCAGCAGCGTTAGGAGGCCCTGGGGGGATAGCGGGAACGAGTACCAGTACTTC. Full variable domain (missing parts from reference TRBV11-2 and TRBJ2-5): EAGVAQSPRYKIIEKRQSVAFWCNPISGHATLYWYQQILGQGPKLLIQFQNNGVVDDSQLPKDRFSAERLKGVDSTLKIQPAKLEDSAVYLCASSVRRPWGDSGNEYQYFGPGTRLLVL.